This T cell receptor (beta chain) emerged from a study of preoperative IRX-2 immunotherapy in early breast cancer. Sequencing was performed with immunoSEQ multiplex PCR; in TCRdb, only in-frame clones are kept and a portion is missing. The repertoire has 4,000 or so clones, around two thirds of them found once; the top ten carry 12%. Trimming left V 4 bases short and J 3 bases short, with 9 bases between. The CDR3 contains 14 residues. Looked up from germline, CDR1 is MNHGY and CDR2 is SAAAGT. The treatment denotes: preoperative locoregional IRX-2 cytokine immunotherapy. The sample in question was tumor tissue, obtained after IRX-2 immunotherapy. This receptor was obtained from a human donor with breast cancer. The V gene is TRBV6-8, the J gene TRBJ2-2, with TRBD2 as a possible D gene (6 bases). The DNA for the CDR3 is TGTGCCAGCAGTTTCCGGGGGTACACCGGGGAGCTGTTTTTT. This translates into CASSFRGYTGELFF.